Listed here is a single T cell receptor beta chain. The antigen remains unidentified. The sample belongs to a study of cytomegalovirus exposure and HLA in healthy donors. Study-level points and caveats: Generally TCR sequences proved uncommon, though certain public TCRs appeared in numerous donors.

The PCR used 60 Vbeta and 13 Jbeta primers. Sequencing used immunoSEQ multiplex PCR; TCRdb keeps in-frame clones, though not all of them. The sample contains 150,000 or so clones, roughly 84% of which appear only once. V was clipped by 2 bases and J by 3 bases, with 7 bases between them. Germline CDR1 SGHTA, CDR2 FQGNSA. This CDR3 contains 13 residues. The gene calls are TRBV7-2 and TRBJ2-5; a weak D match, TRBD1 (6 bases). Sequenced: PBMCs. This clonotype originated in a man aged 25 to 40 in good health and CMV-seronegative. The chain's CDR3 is CASSLQGKETQYF. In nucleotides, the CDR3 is TGTGCCAGCAGCTTACAGGGGAAAGAGACCCAGTACTTC.